The sequence of this T cell receptor (beta chain) was determined in a study of identifying expanded T cells in peripheral blood. Germline V gene data show CDR1 as MNHEY and CDR2 as SVGAGI. V was pared by 4 bases and J by 3 bases, with 9 bases between. The CDR3 length is 13 residues. Sequenced by immunoSEQ multiplex PCR; TCRdb stores in-frame clones only, minus some. Of 120,000 or so clones listed, more than 75% are singletons. J is TRBJ1-2 and V is TRBV6-5, with D perhaps TRBD1 (5 bases). Sequencing was done on a sample of blood. This TCR came from a person aged 18 to 75 in good health. CDR3: CASSSQGYYGYTF. The DNA for the CDR3 is TGTGCCAGCAGTTCTCAGGGATACTATGGCTACACCTTC.